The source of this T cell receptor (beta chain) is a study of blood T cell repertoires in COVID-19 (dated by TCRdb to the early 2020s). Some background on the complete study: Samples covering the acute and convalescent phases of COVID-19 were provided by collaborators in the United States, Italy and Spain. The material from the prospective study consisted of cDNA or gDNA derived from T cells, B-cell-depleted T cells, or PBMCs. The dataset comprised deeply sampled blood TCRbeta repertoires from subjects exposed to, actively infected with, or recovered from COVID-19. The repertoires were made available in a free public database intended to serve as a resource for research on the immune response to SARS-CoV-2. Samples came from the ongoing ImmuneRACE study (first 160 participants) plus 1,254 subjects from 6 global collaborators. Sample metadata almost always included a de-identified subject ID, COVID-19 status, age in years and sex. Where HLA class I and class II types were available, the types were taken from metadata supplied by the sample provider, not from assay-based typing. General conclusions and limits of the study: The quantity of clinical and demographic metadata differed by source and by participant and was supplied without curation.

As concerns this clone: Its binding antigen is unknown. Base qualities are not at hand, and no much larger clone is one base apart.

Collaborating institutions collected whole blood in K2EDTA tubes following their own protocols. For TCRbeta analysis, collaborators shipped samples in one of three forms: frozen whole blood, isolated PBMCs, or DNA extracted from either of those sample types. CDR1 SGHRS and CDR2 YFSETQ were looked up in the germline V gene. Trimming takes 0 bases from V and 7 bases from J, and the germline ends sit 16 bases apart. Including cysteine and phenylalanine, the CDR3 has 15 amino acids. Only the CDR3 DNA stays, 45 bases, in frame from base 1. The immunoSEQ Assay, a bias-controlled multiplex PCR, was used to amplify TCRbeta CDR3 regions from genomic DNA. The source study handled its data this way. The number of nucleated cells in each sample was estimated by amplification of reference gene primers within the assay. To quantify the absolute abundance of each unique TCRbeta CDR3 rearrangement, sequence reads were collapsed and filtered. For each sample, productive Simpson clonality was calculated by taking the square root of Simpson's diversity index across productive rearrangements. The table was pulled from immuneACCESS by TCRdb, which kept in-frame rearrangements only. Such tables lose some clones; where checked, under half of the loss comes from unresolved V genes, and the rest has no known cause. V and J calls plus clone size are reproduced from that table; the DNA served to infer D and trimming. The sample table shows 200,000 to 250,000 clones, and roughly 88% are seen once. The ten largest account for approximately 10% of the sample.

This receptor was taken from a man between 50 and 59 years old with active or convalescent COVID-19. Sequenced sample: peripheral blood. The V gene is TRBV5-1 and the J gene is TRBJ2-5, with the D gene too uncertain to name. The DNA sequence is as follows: TGCGCCAGCAGCTTGGCCGGTACTCAACCGATGACCCAGTACTTC. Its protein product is CASSLAGTQPMTQYF. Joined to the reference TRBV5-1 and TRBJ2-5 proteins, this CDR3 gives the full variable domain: KAGVTQTPRYLIKTRGQQVTLSCSPISGHRSVSWYQQTPGQGLQFLFEYFSETQRNKGNFPGRFSGRQFSNSRSEMNVSTLELGDSALYLCASSLAGTQPMTQYFGPGTRLLVL.